The rows below give T cell receptor beta chains drawn from one sample of a study of shared clonotypes between healthy human individuals. Sequenced by immunoSEQ multiplex PCR; TCRdb stores in-frame clones only, minus some. In the table there are approximately 1.9 million clones, about 94% of which are singletons. Sequencing was carried out using naive CD8+ T cells from PBMCs. The receptors come from a man aged 18 to 35 in good health. Some clones in this sample may be carry-over from other donors' samples. Both conserved end residues are part of each CDR3. Each record gives: V gene, J gene, D gene, clone size, CDR3 protein, CDR3 DNA. A D gene is named only where the DNA matches it firmly. A row's size may be missing; if present it is once, few, many or a size class.

v_call: TRBV28; j_call: TRBJ2-6; d_call: .; clone_size: .; cdr3_aa: CASSSPGTAPYSGANVLTF; cdr3_nt: TGTGCCAGCAGCTCGCCGGGGACCGCCCCCTACTCTGGGGCCAACGTCCTGACTTTC
v_call: TRBV5-6; j_call: TRBJ1-4; d_call: TRBD1; clone_size: .; cdr3_aa: CASSCVGRGPPPLGKLFF; cdr3_nt: TGTGCCAGCAGCTGCGTGGGCAGGGGGCCACCCCCCTTGGGGAAACTGTTTTTT
v_call: TRBV5-1; j_call: TRBJ2-7; d_call: .; clone_size: .; cdr3_aa: CASSPGAPPWGEQYF; cdr3_nt: TGCGCCAGCAGCCCGGGGGCACCACCATGGGGCGAGCAGTACTTC
v_call: TRBV6-5; j_call: TRBJ1-1; d_call: .; clone_size: once; cdr3_aa: CASSYSMARDTEAFF; cdr3_nt: TGTGCCAGCAGTTACTCGATGGCGAGGGACACTGAAGCTTTCTTT
v_call: TRBV2; j_call: TRBJ2-2; d_call: TRBD2; clone_size: .; cdr3_aa: CASSLIGPLREGRTGELFF; cdr3_nt: TGTGCCAGCAGCCTAATCGGCCCACTGCGGGAGGGCCGGACCGGGGAGCTGTTTTTT
v_call: TRBV7-9; j_call: TRBJ2-5; d_call: .; clone_size: .; cdr3_aa: CASRGYEGPQETQYF; cdr3_nt: TGTGCCAGCAGGGGGTATGAGGGGCCACAAGAGACCCAGTACTTC
v_call: TRBV29-1; j_call: TRBJ2-1; d_call: TRBD2; clone_size: .; cdr3_aa: CSVEALGLGSGEQFF; cdr3_nt: TGCAGCGTTGAAGCTCTAGGACTAGGATCAGGTGAGCAGTTCTTC
v_call: TRBV29-1; j_call: TRBJ2-7; d_call: TRBD2; clone_size: .; cdr3_aa: CSVAGGSSYEQYF; cdr3_nt: TGCAGCGTTGCGGGAGGAAGCTCCTACGAGCAGTACTTC
v_call: TRBV4-1; j_call: TRBJ2-1; d_call: TRBD2; clone_size: .; cdr3_aa: CASSHSPRTRAGNEQFF; cdr3_nt: TGCGCCAGCAGCCACTCACCGAGGACTAGGGCGGGGAATGAGCAGTTCTTC
v_call: TRBV6-4; j_call: TRBJ2-1; d_call: TRBD2; clone_size: .; cdr3_aa: CASSPSGARRNEQFF; cdr3_nt: TGTGCCAGCAGTCCTAGCGGCGCCAGAAGGAATGAGCAGTTCTTC
v_call: TRBV15; j_call: TRBJ2-1; d_call: TRBD1; clone_size: .; cdr3_aa: CATNPGQNYNEQFF; cdr3_nt: TGTGCCACCAACCCGGGACAGAACTACAATGAGCAGTTCTTC
v_call: TRBV4-1; j_call: TRBJ1-1; d_call: .; clone_size: few; cdr3_aa: CASRSDSEAFF; cdr3_nt: TGCGCCAGCAGGAGCGACAGTGAAGCTTTCTTT
v_call: TRBV27; j_call: TRBJ1-2; d_call: .; clone_size: .; cdr3_aa: CASSPGVTYGYTF; cdr3_nt: TGTGCCAGCAGCCCGGGGGTTACCTATGGCTACACCTTC
v_call: TRBV28; j_call: TRBJ2-1; d_call: .; clone_size: .; cdr3_aa: CASGAVLAARYNEQFF; cdr3_nt: TGTGCCAGCGGCGCGGTTTTAGCGGCACGGTACAATGAGCAGTTCTTC
v_call: TRBV6-5; j_call: TRBJ2-1; d_call: .; clone_size: .; cdr3_aa: CASSYLIPPNEQFF; cdr3_nt: TGTGCCAGCAGTTACTTAATTCCCCCCAATGAGCAGTTCTTC
v_call: TRBV10-3; j_call: TRBJ2-2; d_call: .; clone_size: once; cdr3_aa: CAISEKRPTNTGELFF; cdr3_nt: TGTGCCATCAGTGAGAAAAGACCCACGAACACCGGGGAGCTGTTTTTT
v_call: TRBV5-6; j_call: TRBJ2-3; d_call: .; clone_size: .; cdr3_aa: CASSPPGWGTDTQYF; cdr3_nt: TGTGCCAGCAGCCCTCCTGGTTGGGGCACAGATACGCAGTATTTT
v_call: TRBV9; j_call: TRBJ2-7; d_call: TRBD1; clone_size: .; cdr3_aa: CASSVGDSSSYEQYF; cdr3_nt: TGTGCCAGCAGCGTAGGGGACAGTAGCTCCTACGAGCAGTACTTC
v_call: TRBV9; j_call: TRBJ2-7; d_call: TRBD2; clone_size: .; cdr3_aa: CASSVRLADYEQYF; cdr3_nt: TGTGCCAGCAGCGTAAGGCTAGCGGACTACGAGCAGTACTTC
v_call: TRBV7-9; j_call: TRBJ2-3; d_call: .; clone_size: .; cdr3_aa: CASSLRQAPTDTQYF; cdr3_nt: TGTGCCAGCAGCTTACGACAGGCGCCCACAGATACGCAGTATTTT
v_call: TRBV5-4; j_call: TRBJ1-1; d_call: .; clone_size: .; cdr3_aa: CASLWGGRAFF; cdr3_nt: TGTGCCAGCCTATGGGGGGGTCGGGCTTTCTTT
v_call: TRBV28; j_call: TRBJ2-1; d_call: TRBD2; clone_size: .; cdr3_aa: CASSFPVGLAGEGSEQFF; cdr3_nt: TGTGCCAGCAGTTTTCCTGTAGGACTAGCGGGAGAAGGAAGCGAGCAGTTCTTC
v_call: TRBV19; j_call: TRBJ1-5; d_call: .; clone_size: once; cdr3_aa: CASSIDSGINQPQHF; cdr3_nt: TGTGCCAGTAGTATAGATAGCGGGATTAATCAGCCCCAGCATTTT
v_call: TRBV19; j_call: TRBJ2-5; d_call: .; clone_size: .; cdr3_aa: CASSPHPGVSAAQETQYF; cdr3_nt: TGTGCCAGTAGTCCGCACCCGGGAGTATCCGCAGCCCAAGAGACCCAGTACTTC
v_call: TRBV4-3; j_call: TRBJ1-2; d_call: .; clone_size: .; cdr3_aa: CASSQAWTISVKGYTF; cdr3_nt: TGCGCCAGCAGCCAAGCGTGGACCATCTCAGTTAAGGGCTACACCTTC
v_call: TRBV10-3; j_call: TRBJ2-2; d_call: TRBD1; clone_size: .; cdr3_aa: CAITQGRSGELFF; cdr3_nt: TGTGCCATCACACAGGGGCGGTCCGGGGAGCTGTTTTTT
v_call: TRBV10-3; j_call: TRBJ2-5; d_call: .; clone_size: .; cdr3_aa: CAISRQGGETQYF; cdr3_nt: TGTGCCATCAGTCGACAGGGAGGGGAGACCCAGTACTTC
v_call: TRBV19; j_call: TRBJ2-1; d_call: .; clone_size: .; cdr3_aa: CASSIGRATYNEQFF; cdr3_nt: TGTGCCAGTAGTATAGGCCGAGCGACCTACAATGAGCAGTTCTTC
v_call: TRBV7-9; j_call: TRBJ2-7; d_call: TRBD1; clone_size: .; cdr3_aa: CASSPWTGGSLGYF; cdr3_nt: TGTGCCAGCAGCCCATGGACAGGGGGTTCTCTAGGGTACTTC
v_call: TRBV27; j_call: TRBJ2-3; d_call: TRBD2; clone_size: .; cdr3_aa: CASSLVPGGRTDTQYF; cdr3_nt: TGTGCCAGCAGTTTGGTACCGGGAGGGAGGACAGATACGCAGTATTTT
v_call: TRBV19; j_call: TRBJ2-7; d_call: .; clone_size: .; cdr3_aa: CASSMGPSYEQYF; cdr3_nt: TGTGCCAGTAGTATGGGACCCTCCTACGAGCAGTACTTC
v_call: TRBV11-2; j_call: TRBJ1-1; d_call: .; clone_size: few; cdr3_aa: CASSLDREGLRAFF; cdr3_nt: TGTGCCAGCAGCTTAGACAGGGAGGGGTTAAGAGCTTTCTTT